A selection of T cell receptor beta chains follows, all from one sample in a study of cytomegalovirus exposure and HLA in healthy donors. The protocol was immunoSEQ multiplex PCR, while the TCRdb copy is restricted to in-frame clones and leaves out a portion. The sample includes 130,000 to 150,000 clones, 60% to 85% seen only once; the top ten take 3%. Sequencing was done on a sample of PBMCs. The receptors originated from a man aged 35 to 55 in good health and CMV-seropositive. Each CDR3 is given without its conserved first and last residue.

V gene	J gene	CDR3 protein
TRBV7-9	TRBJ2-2	ASSLRESGTGELF
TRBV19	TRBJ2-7	ASSGDSTGSYEQY
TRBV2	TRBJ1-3	ASSVTRGLGNTIY
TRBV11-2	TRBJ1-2	ASSLGQGGAGYGYT
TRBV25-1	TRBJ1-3	ASSDSLGEGSGNTIY
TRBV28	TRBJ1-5	ASSLRDRGGSNQPQH
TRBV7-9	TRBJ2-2	SSSLGVDTGELF
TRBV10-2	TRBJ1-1	ASSAETGWTEAF
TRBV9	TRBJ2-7	ASTRTPLLRESEQY
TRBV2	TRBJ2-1	ASTEGTSGYNEQF
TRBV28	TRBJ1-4	ASSLGGQGAEKLF
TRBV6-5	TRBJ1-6	ASKSSYNSPLH
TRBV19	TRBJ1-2	ASSIRSTEWYGYT
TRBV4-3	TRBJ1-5	ASSQDRAAYQPQH
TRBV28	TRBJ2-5	ASSIPGTGNQETQY
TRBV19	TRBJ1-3	ASSDPDRAGNTIY
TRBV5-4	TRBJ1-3	ASSPDRGRGNTIY
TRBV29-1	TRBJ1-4	SVQGTGGQGLREEKLF
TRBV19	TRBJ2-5	ASSAWRESQETQY
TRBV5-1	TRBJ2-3	ASRSGTSGRGTDTQY
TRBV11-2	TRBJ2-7	ASSLGDWTYEQY
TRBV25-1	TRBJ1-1	ARDIWTEAF
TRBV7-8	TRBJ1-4	ASRTGRATNEKLF
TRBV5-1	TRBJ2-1	ASSLGTSGNNEQF